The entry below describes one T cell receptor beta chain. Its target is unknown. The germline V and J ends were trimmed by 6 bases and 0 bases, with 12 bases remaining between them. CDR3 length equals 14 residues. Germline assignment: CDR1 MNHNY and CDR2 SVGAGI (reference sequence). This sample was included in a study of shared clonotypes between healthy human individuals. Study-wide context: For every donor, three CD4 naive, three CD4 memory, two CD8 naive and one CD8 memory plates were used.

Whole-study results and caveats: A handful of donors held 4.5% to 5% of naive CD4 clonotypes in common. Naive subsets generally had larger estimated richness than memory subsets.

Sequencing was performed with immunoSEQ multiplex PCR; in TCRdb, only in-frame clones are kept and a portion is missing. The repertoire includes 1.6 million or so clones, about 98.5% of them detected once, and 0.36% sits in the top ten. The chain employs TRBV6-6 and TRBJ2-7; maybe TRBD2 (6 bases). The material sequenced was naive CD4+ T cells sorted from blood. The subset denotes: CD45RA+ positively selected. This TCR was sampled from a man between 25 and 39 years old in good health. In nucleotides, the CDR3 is TGTGCCAGCAGAGCATTCGGGGGCTCCTACGAGCAGTACTTC. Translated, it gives CASRAFGGSYEQYF.